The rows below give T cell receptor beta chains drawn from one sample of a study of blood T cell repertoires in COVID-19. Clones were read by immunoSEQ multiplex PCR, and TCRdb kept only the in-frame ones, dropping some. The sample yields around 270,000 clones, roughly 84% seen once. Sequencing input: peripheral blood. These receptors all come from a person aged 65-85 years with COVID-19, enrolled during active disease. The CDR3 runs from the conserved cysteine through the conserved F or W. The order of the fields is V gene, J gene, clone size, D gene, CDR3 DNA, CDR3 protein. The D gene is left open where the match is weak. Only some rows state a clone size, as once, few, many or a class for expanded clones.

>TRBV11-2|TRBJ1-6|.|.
TGTGCCAGCAGCTTAGACGCAGGGTTTAATTCACCCCTCCACTTT
CASSLDAGFNSPLHF
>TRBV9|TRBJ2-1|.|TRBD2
TGTGCCAGCAGCCGACTAGCGGGGTTGAACAATGAGCAGTTCTTC
CASSRLAGLNNEQFF
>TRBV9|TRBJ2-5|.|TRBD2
TGTGCCAGCAGCGAGGAGAGAGGGATAGCGGGACAAGAGACCCAGTACTTC
CASSEERGIAGQETQYF
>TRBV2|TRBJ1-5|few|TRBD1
TGTGCCAGCAAGGCGGGGACAGGGGGGTATCAGCCCCAGCATTTT
CASKAGTGGYQPQHF
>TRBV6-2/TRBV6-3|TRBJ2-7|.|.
TGTGCCAGCAGCATATGGGGGGTGAGGGGTAGCGGAACCCCCTACGAGCAGTACTTC
CASSIWGVRGSGTPYEQYF
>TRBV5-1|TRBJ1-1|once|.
TGCGCCAGCAGCTTGGATCAGGGGCGTGCTTTCTTT
CASSLDQGRAFF
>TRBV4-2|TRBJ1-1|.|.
TGTGCCAGCAGCCAGGACCGGGGCACTGAAGCTTTCTTT
CASSQDRGTEAFF
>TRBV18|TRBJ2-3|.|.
TGTGCCAGCTCACCTTTCACCGGTGATACGCAGTATTTT
CASSPFTGDTQYF
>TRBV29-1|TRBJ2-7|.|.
TGCAGCGTTGTTGTCCAAGGGGCCTACGAGCAGTACTTC
CSVVVQGAYEQYF
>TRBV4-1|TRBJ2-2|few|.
TGCGCCAGCAGCGGGGACTTACCTAAGAACACCGCGAACACCGGGGAGCTGTTTTTT
CASSGDLPKNTANTGELFF
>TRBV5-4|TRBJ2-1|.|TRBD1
TGTGCCAGCAGCTTGGGATACCGGGACAGGAGCTACAATGAGCAGTTCTTC
CASSLGYRDRSYNEQFF
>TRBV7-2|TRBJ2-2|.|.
TGTGCCAGCAGCTCCCGCCCAGAGAACACCGGGGAGCTGTTTTTT
CASSSRPENTGELFF
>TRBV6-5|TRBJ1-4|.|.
TGTGCCAGCAGTCTCCAAGGGGGGGGGAGTGAAAAACTGTTTTTT
CASSLQGGGSEKLFF
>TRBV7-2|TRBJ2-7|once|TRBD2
TGTGCCAGCAGCCCCCAGCTAGCGGGAGAATACGAGCAGTACTTC
CASSPQLAGEYEQYF
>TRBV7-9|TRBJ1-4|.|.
TGTGCCAGCAGCTTTCAGGGGACGGTTGGTGAAAAACTGTTTTTT
CASSFQGTVGEKLFF
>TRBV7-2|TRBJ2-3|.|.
TGTGCCAGCAGCTTAGTAAGCGGGAGCACAGATACGCAGTATTTT
CASSLVSGSTDTQYF
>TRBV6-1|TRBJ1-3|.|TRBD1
TGTGCCAGCAGTGATCAGGGGGCTACAAGGGTTCTGGAAGGAAACACCATATATTTT
CASSDQGATRVLEGNTIYF
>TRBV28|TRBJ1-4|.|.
TGTGCCAGCAGTTTATGGGACAGCTCAACTAATGAAAAACTGTTTTTT
CASSLWDSSTNEKLFF
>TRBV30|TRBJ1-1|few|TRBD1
TGTGCCTGGAGCGACGAACAGGGGGTGGCTTTCTTT
CAWSDEQGVAFF
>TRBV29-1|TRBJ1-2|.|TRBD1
TGCAGCGTTCACGACCCTTTGCAGGGGGCTGGCGGCTACACCTTC
CSVHDPLQGAGGYTF
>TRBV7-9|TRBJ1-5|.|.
TGTGCCAGCAGCTTGGAGGGCGGGGGCAATCAGCCCCAGCATTTT
CASSLEGGGNQPQHF
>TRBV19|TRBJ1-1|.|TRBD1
TGTGCCAGTAGTCCACAGGGGCTGGGCACTGAAGCTTTCTTT
CASSPQGLGTEAFF
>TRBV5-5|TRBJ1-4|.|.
TGTGCCAGCAGCTTGGGAGGGATGGACAGACTTAATGAAAAACTGTTTTTT
CASSLGGMDRLNEKLFF
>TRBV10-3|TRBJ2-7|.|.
TGTGCCATCGGGGAACAGGTCTACGAGCAGTACTTC
CAIGEQVYEQYF
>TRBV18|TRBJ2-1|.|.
TGTGCCAGCTCACCCATCCAAGCGGGTGACAATGAGCAGTTCTTC
CASSPIQAGDNEQFF
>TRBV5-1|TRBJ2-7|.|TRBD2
TGCGCCAGCAGCGTAACTAGCGGGAACTACGAGCAGTACTTC
CASSVTSGNYEQYF
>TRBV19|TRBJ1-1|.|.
TGTGCCAGTAGTACCGGCTACCAGGGGGAAGCTTTCTTT
CASSTGYQGEAFF
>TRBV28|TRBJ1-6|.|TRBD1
TGTGCCAGCAGCTTGACAGGGCTTCGTTCACCCCTCCACTTT
CASSLTGLRSPLHF
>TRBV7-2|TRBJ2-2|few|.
TGTGCCAGCAGCAAAGGGGCGGACAGGAGGGTTGGGGAGCTGTTTTTT
CASSKGADRRVGELFF
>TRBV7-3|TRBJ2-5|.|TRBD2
TGTGCCAGCAGCTCGAGAACGGGGGGAGAGACCCAGTACTTC
CASSSRTGGETQYF
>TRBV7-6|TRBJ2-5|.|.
TGTGCCAGCACCCTATTGGACAGACCGGGGGAGACCCAGTACTTC
CASTLLDRPGETQYF
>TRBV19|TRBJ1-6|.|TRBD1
TGTGCCAGTACCCCGGGGGGACAGGGCGGTTCACCCCTCCACTTT
CASTPGGQGGSPLHF
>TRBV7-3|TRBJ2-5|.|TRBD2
TGTGCCAGCAGCCCGGGGGGCGGGGGGCAAGAGACCCAGTACTTC
CASSPGGGGQETQYF
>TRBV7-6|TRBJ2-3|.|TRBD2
TGTGCCAGCAGCTTAGCGCAACTAGCGGGCACAGATACGCAGTATTTT
CASSLAQLAGTDTQYF
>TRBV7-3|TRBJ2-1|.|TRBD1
TGTGCCAGCAGCTTAATTGCGACAGGGGGCCAGAATGAGCAGTTCTTC
CASSLIATGGQNEQFF
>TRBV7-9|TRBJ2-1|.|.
TGTGCCAGCAGCTTAGCGCACAGCGGTCATGAGCAGTTCTTC
CASSLAHSGHEQFF
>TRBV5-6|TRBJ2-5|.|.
TGTGCCAGCAGCTTGGGGATCGGGACACGAGAGACCCAGTACTTC
CASSLGIGTRETQYF
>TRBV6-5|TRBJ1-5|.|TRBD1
TGTGCCAGCGAGGGACAGGGGACCACCGGGCCCCAGCATTTT
CASEGQGTTGPQHF
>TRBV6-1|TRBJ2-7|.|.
TGTGCCAGCAGTGAAAGCATAAACTTTTCCTACGAGCAGTACTTC
CASSESINFSYEQYF
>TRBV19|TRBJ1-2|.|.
TGTGCCAGTAGTATTGGGCAGGGTGCTGGCTATGGCTACACCTTC
CASSIGQGAGYGYTF
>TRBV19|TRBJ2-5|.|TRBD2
TGTGCCAGTAGTATAATAGCGGGGGGACAGACCCAGTACTTC
CASSIIAGGQTQYF
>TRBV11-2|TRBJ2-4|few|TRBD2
TGTGCCAGCAGCTTCGGACTAGCGGGGATAGCCAAAAACATTCAGTACTTC
CASSFGLAGIAKNIQYF
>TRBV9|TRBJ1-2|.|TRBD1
TGTGCCAGCAGCCCAGGGACAGACTATGGCTACACCTTC
CASSPGTDYGYTF
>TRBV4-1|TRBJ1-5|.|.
TGCGCCAGCAGCCCTCAACCACGGGAGGGGGGCAGGGGCAATCAGCCCCAGCATTTT
CASSPQPREGGRGNQPQHF
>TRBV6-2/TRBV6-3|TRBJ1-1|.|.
TGTGCCAGCAGTACTGCCTATTGGGAAGCTTTCTTT
CASSTAYWEAFF
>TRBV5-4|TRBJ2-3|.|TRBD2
TGTGCCAGCAGCCTACCGACTAGCGGAATAAGCACAGATACGCAGTATTTT
CASSLPTSGISTDTQYF
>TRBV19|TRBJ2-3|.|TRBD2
TGTGCCAGTAGTATAGCGGGAGCGGGGGCAGATACGCAGTATTTT
CASSIAGAGADTQYF
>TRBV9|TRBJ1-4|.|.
TGTGCCAGCAGCGGGGAATCAGGGGCAACTAATGAAAAACTGTTTTTT
CASSGESGATNEKLFF
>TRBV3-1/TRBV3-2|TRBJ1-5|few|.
TGTGCCAGCAGCCAAAACAGGCGCAATCAGCCCCAGCATTTT
CASSQNRRNQPQHF
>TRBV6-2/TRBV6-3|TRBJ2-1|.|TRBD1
TGTGCCAGCAGTTCCGACAGGGTGTCTTTTTTTGATGAGCAGTTCTTC
CASSSDRVSFFDEQFF
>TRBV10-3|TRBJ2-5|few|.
TGTGCCATCAGTGAGTCAACAGGGCCGGGGGAGACCCAGTACTTC
CAISESTGPGETQYF
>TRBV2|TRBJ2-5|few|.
TGTGCCAGCATCAAGCACCGAGAGACCCAGTACTTC
CASIKHRETQYF
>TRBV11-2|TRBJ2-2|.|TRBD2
TGTGCCAGCAGCTTAGTTTCTGCTAGCGGCACCGGGGAGCTGTTTTTT
CASSLVSASGTGELFF
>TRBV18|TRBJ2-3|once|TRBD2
TGTGCCAGCTCACCACAGCGGGGGGGCACAGATACGCAGTATTTT
CASSPQRGGTDTQYF
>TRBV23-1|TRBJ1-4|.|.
TGCGCCAGCAGTCATCTCAGTGTGCGGAGCTTAAATGAAAAACTGTTTTTT
CASSHLSVRSLNEKLFF
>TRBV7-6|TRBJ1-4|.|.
TGTGCCAGCACCCTAACGGGACAACCAAATGAAAAACTGTTTTTT
CASTLTGQPNEKLFF
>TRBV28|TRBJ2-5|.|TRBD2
TGTGCCAGCACTCTAGCGGGGGGGCGAGAGACCCAGTACTTC
CASTLAGGRETQYF
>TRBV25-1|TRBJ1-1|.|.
TGTGCCAGCAGTGATCATGGCGAAGCTTTCTTT
CASSDHGEAFF
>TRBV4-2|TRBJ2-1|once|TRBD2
TGTGCCAGCAGCCAAGTTGGGGGGAGCGGGAGTTCCTACAATGAGCAGTTCTTC
CASSQVGGSGSSYNEQFF
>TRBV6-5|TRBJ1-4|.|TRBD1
TGTGCCAGCAGACGGACAGGGCGTGAAAAACTGTTTTTT
CASRRTGREKLFF